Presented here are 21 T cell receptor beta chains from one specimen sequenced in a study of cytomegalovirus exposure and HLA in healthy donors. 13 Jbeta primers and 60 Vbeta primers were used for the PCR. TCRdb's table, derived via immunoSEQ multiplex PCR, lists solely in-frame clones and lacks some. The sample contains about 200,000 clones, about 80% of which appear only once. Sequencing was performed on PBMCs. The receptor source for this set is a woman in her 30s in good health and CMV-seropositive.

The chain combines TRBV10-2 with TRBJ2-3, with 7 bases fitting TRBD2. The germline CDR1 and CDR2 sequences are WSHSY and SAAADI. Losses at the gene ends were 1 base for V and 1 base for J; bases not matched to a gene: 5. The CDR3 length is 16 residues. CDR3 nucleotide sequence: TGCGCCAGCAGTGAGTTACGGGCGGGAGGCACAGATACGCAGTATTTT. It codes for CASSELRAGGTDTQYF.

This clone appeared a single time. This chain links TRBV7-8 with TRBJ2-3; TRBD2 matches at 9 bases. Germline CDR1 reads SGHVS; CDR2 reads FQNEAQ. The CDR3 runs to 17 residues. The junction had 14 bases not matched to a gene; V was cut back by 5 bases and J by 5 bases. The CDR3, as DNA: TGTGCCAGCAGCCAAGAGAGCTCTAGCGGGATAGGAGATACGCAGTATTTT. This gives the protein CASSQESSSGIGDTQYF.

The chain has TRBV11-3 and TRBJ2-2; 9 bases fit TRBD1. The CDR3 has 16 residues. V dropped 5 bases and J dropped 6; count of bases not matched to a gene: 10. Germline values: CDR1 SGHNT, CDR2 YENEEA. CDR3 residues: CASSPMDRGGSGELFF. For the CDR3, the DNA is TGTGCCAGCAGCCCAATGGACAGGGGAGGTTCCGGGGAGCTGTTTTTT.

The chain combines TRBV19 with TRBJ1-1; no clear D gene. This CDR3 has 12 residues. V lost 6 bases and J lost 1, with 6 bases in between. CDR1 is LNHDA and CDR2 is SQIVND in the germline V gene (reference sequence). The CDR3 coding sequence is TGTGCCAGTAGCCCAGAGAACACTGAAGCTTTCTTT. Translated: CASSPENTEAFF. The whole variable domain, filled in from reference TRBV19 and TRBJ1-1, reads DGGITQSPKYLFRKEGQNVTLSCEQNLNHDAMYWYRQDPGQGLRLIYYSQIVNDFQKGDIAEGYSVSREKKESFPLTVTSAQKNPTAFYLCASSPENTEAFFGQGTRLTVV.

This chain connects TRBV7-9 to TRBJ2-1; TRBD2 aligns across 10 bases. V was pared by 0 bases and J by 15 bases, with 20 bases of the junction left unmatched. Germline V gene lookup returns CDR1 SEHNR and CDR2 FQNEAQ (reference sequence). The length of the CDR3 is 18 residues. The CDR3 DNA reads TGTGCCAGCAGCTTAGCGGGTCGGTTAGCCCCGGCTAGCGGGAGACTGTTCTTC. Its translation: CASSLAGRLAPASGRLFF. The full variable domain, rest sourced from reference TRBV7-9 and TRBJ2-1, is DTGVSQNPRHKITKRGQNVTFRCDPISEHNRLYWYRQTLGQGPEFLTYFQNEAQLEKSRLLSDRFSAERPKGSFSTLEIQRTEQGDSAMYLCASSLAGRLAPASGRLFFGPGTRLTVL.

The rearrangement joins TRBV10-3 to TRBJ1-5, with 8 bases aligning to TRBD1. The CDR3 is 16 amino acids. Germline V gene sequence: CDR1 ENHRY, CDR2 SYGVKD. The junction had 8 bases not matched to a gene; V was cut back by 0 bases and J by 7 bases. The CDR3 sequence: CAISESMDRVRQPQHF. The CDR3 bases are TGTGCCATCAGTGAGTCGATGGACAGGGTCAGGCAGCCCCAGCATTTT.

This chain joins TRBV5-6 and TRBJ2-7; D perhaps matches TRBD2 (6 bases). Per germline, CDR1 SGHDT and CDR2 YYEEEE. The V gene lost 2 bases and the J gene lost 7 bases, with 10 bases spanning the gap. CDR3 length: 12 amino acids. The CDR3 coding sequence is TGTGCCAGCAGCTTCCTTCGGGGGGAGCAGTACTTC. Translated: CASSFLRGEQYF.

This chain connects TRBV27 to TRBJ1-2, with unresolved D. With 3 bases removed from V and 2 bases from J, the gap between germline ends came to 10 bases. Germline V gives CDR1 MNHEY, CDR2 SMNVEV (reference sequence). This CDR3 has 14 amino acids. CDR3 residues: CASSLGRNNYGYTF. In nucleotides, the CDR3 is TGTGCCAGCAGTTTGGGGAGAAACAACTATGGCTACACCTTC.

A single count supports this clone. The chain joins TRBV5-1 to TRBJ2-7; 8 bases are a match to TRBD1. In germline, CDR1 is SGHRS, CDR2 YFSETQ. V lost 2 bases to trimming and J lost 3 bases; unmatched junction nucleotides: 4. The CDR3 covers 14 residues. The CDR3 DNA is TGCGCCAGCAGCTTCCGGACAGGGAACTACGAGCAGTACTTC. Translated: CASSFRTGNYEQYF.

Here the CDR3 reads CASSPSTETFGYTF. CDR3 bases: TGTGCCAGCAGCCCGTCGACGGAGACTTTTGGCTACACCTTC. The chain is built from TRBV9 and TRBJ1-2; D is undetermined. Trimming removed 4 bases from V and 7 bases from J, with 17 bases in between. From germline, CDR1 is SGDLS and CDR2 YYNGEE. This CDR3 spans 14 amino acids.

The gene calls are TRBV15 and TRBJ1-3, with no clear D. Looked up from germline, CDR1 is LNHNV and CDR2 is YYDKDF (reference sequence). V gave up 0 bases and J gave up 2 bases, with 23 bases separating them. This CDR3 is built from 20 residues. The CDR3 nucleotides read TGTGCCACCAGCAGAGATCCTAGCCGACAACTCAGGCTTGCTGGAAACACCATATATTTT. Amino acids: CATSRDPSRQLRLAGNTIYF.

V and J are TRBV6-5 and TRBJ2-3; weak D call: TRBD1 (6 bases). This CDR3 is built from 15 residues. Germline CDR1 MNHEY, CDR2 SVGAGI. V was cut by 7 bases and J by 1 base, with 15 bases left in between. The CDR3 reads CASKAWDIGTDTQYF. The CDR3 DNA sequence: TGTGCCAGCAAGGCGTGGGACATTGGCACAGATACGCAGTATTTT.

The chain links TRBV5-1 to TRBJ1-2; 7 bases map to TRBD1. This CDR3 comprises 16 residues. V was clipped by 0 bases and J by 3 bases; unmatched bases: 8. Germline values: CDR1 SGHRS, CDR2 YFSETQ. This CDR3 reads CASSLGAGTAHYGYTF. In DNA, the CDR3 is TGCGCCAGCAGCTTGGGGGCCGGGACAGCCCACTATGGCTACACCTTC. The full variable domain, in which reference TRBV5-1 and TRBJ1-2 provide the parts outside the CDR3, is KAGVTQTPRYLIKTRGQQVTLSCSPISGHRSVSWYQQTPGQGLQFLFEYFSETQRNKGNFPGRFSGRQFSNSRSEMNVSTLELGDSALYLCASSLGAGTAHYGYTFGSGTRLTVV.

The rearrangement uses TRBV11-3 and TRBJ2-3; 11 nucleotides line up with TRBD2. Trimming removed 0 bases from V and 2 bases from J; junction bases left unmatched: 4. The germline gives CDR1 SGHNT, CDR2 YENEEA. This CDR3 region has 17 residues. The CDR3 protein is CASSLEGTSGDTDTQYF. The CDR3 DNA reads TGTGCCAGCAGCTTAGAAGGGACTAGCGGAGACACAGATACGCAGTATTTT.

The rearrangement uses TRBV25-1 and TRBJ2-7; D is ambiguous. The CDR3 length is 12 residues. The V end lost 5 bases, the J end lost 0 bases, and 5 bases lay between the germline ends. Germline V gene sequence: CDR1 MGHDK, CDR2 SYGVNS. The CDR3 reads CASSHSSYEQYF. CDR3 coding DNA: TGTGCCAGCAGTCACAGCTCCTACGAGCAGTACTTC.

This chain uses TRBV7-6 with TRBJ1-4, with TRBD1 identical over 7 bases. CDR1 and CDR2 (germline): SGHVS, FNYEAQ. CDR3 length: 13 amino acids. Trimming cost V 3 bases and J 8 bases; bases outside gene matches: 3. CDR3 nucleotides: TGTGCCAGCAGCTTCGACAGGGACGAAAAACTGTTTTTT. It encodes CASSFDRDEKLFF.

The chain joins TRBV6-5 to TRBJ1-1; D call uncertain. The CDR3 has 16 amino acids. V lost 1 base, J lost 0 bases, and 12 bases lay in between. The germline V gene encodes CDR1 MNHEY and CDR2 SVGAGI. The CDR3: CASSYFASGMNTEAFF. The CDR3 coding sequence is TGTGCCAGCAGTTACTTTGCTTCGGGGATGAACACTGAAGCTTTCTTT.

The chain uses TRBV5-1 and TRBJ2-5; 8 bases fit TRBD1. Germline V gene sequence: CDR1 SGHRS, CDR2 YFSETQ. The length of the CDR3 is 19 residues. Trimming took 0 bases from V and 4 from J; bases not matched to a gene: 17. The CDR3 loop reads CASSLAYRVAGGWGETQYF. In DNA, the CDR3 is TGCGCCAGCAGCTTGGCCTACCGGGTTGCAGGGGGCTGGGGAGAGACCCAGTACTTC. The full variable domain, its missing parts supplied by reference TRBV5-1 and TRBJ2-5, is KAGVTQTPRYLIKTRGQQVTLSCSPISGHRSVSWYQQTPGQGLQFLFEYFSETQRNKGNFPGRFSGRQFSNSRSEMNVSTLELGDSALYLCASSLAYRVAGGWGETQYFGPGTRLLVL.

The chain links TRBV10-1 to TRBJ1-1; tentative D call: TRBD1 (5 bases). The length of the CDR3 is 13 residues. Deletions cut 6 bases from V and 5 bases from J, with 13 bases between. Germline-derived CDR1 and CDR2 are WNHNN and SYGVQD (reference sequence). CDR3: CASSPVRVTEAFF. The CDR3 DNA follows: TGCGCCAGCAGCCCAGTCAGGGTGACTGAAGCTTTCTTT.

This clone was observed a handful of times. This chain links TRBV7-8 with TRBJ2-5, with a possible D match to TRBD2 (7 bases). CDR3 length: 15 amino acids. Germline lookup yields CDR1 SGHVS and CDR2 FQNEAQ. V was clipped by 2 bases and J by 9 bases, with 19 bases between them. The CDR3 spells CASSLRSSGGRAQYF. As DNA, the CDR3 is TGTGCCAGCAGCTTAAGATCTTCGGGGGGCAGGGCCCAGTACTTC. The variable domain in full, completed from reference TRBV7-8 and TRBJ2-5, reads GAGVSQSPRYKVAKRGQDVALRCDPISGHVSLFWYQQALGQGPEFLTYFQNEAQLDKSGLPSDRFFAERPEGSVSTLKIQRTQQEDSAVYLCASSLRSSGGRAQYFGPGTRLLVL.

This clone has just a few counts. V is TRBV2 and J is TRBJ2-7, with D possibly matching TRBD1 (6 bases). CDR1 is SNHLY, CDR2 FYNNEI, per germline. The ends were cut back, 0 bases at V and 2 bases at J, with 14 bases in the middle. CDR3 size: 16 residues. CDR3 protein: CASSEALHREPYEQYF. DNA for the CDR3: TGTGCCAGCAGTGAAGCGCTTCACAGGGAGCCCTACGAGCAGTACTTC.